This T cell receptor (beta chain) is from a study of T-cell memory formation after mild COVID-19. Whole-study findings and limits: CD4+ contracting clones were mainly CM and EM; CD8+ ones, EMRA.

Worth noting for this clonotype: The antigen is unknown.

From 5'RACE with constant-segment primers came TCR alpha and TCR beta cDNA libraries that carried sample barcodes and UMIs. TCRdb analysed the 5' RACE reads with MiXCR anew, one entry per CDR3 protein. The repertoire holds around 440,000 distinct CDR3 sequences, about 20% seen once, with 10% to 15% in the top ten. This CDR3 has 17 amino acids. Germline V CDR1 and CDR2: SGHVS, FQNEAQ. The V gene end was trimmed by 5 bases and the J gene end by 5 bases; junction bases not matched to a gene: 10. The chain combines TRBV7-8 with TRBJ1-4; the match to TRBD1 covers 11 bases. The TCR was taken from an adult woman who had mild COVID-19 (a few samples of this study predate the infection). Cell type and time point are not known. Sequenced: PBMCs or a T cell subset sorted from them (not recorded which). CDR3 sequence (DNA): TGTGCCAGCAGCGATACCGGGACAGGGGGGAACAATGAAAAACTGTTTTTT. Translating gives CASSDTGTGGNNEKLFF.